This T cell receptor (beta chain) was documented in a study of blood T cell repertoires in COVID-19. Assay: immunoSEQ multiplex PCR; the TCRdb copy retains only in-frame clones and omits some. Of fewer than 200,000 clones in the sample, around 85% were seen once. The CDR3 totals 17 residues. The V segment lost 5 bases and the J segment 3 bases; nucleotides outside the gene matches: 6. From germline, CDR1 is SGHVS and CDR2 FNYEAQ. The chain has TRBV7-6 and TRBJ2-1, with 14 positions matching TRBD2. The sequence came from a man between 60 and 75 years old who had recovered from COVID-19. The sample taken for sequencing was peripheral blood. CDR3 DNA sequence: TGTGCCAGCAGCAAATCGGGACTAGCGGGGGACTACAATGAGCAGTTCTTC. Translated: CASSKSGLAGDYNEQFF.